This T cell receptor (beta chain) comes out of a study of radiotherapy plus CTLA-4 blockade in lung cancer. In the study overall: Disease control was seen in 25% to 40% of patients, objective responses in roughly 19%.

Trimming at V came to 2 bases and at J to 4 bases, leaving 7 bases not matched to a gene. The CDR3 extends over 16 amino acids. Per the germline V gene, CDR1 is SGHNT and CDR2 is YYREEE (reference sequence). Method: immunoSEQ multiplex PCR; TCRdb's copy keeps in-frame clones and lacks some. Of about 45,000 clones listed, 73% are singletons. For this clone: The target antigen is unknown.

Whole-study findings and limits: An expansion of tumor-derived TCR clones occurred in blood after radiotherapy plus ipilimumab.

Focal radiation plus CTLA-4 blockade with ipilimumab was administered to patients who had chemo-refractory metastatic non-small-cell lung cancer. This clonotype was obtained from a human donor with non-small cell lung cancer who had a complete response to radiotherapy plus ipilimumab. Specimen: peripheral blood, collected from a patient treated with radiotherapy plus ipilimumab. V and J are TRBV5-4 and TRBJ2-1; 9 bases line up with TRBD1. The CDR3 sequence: CASSLQGTGSYNEQFF. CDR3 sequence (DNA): TGTGCCAGCAGCTTACAGGGGACAGGGTCGTACAATGAGCAGTTCTTC.